Following are 32 T cell receptor beta chains from one sample sequenced in a study of T cells of healthy individuals (dated by TCRdb to the late 2010s). The library relied on 5' RACE. TCRdb shows the sequencer as Illumina MiSeq. Starting from the raw public reads, TCRdb applied fastp trimming at Q25, assembled clones with MiXCR and retained in-frame beta chains. Every CDR3 protein is listed once, alongside the most common genes and DNA of its rows. This sample comprises tens of thousands of distinct CDR3 sequences, roughly 17% of them detected only once. Clones ranked in the top ten supply about 4.4% of the sample. These receptor sequences come from a human donor in good health.

This clonotype has a count of ten or more. The chain joins TRBV20-1 to TRBJ2-7; the D is unclear. This CDR3 contains 12 residues. Germline lookup yields CDR1 DFQATT and CDR2 SNEGSKA (reference sequence). V lost 3 bases and J 4 bases, leaving 10 bases between the germline ends. The CDR3 DNA reads TGCAGTGCTAGGGACGAAACGTACGAGCAGTACTTC. Its translation: CSARDETYEQYF.

This clonotype was detected ten times or more. The chain is built from TRBV20-1 and TRBJ2-1; 8 nucleotides agree with TRBD1. The CDR3 sequence is 16 residues long. From germline, CDR1 is DFQATT and CDR2 SNEGSKA (reference sequence). CDR3 residues: CSPQSDRECSYNEQFF. The CDR3 DNA follows: TGCAGCCCTCAATCGGACAGGGAATGCTCCTACAATGAGCAGTTCTTC.

This clonotype was seen at least ten times. The chain has TRBV3-1 and TRBJ1-4; no clear D gene. The CDR3 loop spans 15 amino acids. CDR1 is LGHDT, CDR2 YNNKEL, per germline (reference sequence). V was trimmed by 5 bases and J by 4 bases, leaving 14 bases between them. This CDR3 reads CASSSDRGNNEKLFF. Here the CDR3 DNA reads TGTGCCAGCAGCTCCGATCGTGGGAATAATGAAAAACTGTTTTTT.

This chain links TRBV6-5 with TRBJ2-3, with 8 bases identical to TRBD1. J gave up 13 bases and V 6 bases, and 9 bases lay outside the gene matches. The germline V gene has CDR1 MNHEY and CDR2 SVGAGI. This CDR3 spans 12 amino acids. The CDR3 sequence is CASRENRGQEYF. CDR3 DNA: TGTGCCAGCAGGGAAAACCGGGGACAGGAGTATTTT.

The chain employs TRBV12-3 or TRBV12-4 and TRBJ1-4; D perhaps matches TRBD1 (6 bases). The CDR3 length is 14 residues. The V and J ends lost 1 base and 5 bases respectively, with 8 bases between them. DNA of the CDR3: TGTGCCAGCAGTTTAGAAAGGGGGAATGAAAAACTGTTTTTT. Translated, it gives CASSLERGNEKLFF.

This clonotype has at least ten counts. This chain uses TRBV7-9 with TRBJ1-4; D ambiguous. There are 12 residues in the CDR3. V was trimmed by 4 bases and J by 6 bases, leaving 6 bases between them. Looked up from germline, CDR1 is SEHNR and CDR2 is FQNEAQ (reference sequence). The CDR3 is CASSSVDEKLFF. CDR3 coding DNA: TGTGCCAGCAGCTCCGTGGATGAAAAACTGTTTTTT.

This clonotype was observed a few times. This rearrangement joins TRBV10-3 to TRBJ2-3; D remains unclear. Trimming removed 6 bases at V and 0 bases at J, with 16 bases between. Germline CDR1 reads ENHRY; CDR2 reads SYGVKD. This CDR3 region has 16 residues. The CDR3, as DNA: TGTGCCATCAGCTTTCTTCCTCGAACTAGCACAGATACGCAGTATTTT. It encodes CAISFLPRTSTDTQYF.

This clonotype was seen many times. The chain combines TRBV5-1 with TRBJ2-7; 11 nucleotides align to TRBD1. V was clipped by 7 bases and J by 2 bases; unmatched bases: 8. The CDR3 extends over 15 amino acids. Germline V gives CDR1 SGHRS, CDR2 YFSETQ. Here the CDR3 reads CASGEPGQGAYEQYF. CDR3 sequence (DNA): TGCGCCAGCGGGGAACCGGGACAGGGGGCCTACGAGCAGTACTTC.

A few counts support this clonotype. This chain connects TRBV5-1 to TRBJ2-2; possibly TRBD1 for D (6 bases). Per germline, CDR1 SGHRS and CDR2 YFSETQ. The CDR3 length is 15 residues. Trimming removed 2 bases from V and 0 bases from J, with 8 bases in between. The CDR3 bases are TGCGCCAGCAGCTTACGGACAGCGAACACCGGGGAGCTGTTTTTT. Translation: CASSLRTANTGELFF.

In its sample, this clonotype was seen many times. The genes are TRBV12-3 or TRBV12-4 and TRBJ2-1, with 16 bases fitting TRBD2. The CDR3 runs to 19 residues. After removal of 6 bases from V and 5 bases from J, the junction contained 13 bases not matched to a gene. The CDR3 DNA is TGTGCCAGCAGACAAGTTCCCGGGACTAGCGGGGGGGTGAACAATGAGCAGTTCTTC. Translating gives CASRQVPGTSGGVNNEQFF.

This chain links TRBV7-9 with TRBJ1-4; TRBD1 agrees at 10 bases. Germline V gives CDR1 SEHNR, CDR2 FQNEAQ (reference sequence). V lost 4 bases, J lost 3 bases, and 8 bases stayed unmatched. The CDR3 length is 17 residues. CDR3 in amino acids: CASSSPGQGLANEKLFF. As DNA, the CDR3 is TGTGCCAGCAGCTCCCCGGGACAGGGGTTGGCTAATGAAAAACTGTTTTTT.

This clonotype was seen more than once but under ten times. The CDR3 nucleotides are TGTGCCAGCAGCACAAGGGCTAGCTGGAATGAGCAGTTCTTC. This encodes CASSTRASWNEQFF. V usage is TRBV7-6 and J usage is TRBJ2-1, with D maybe TRBD2 (5 bases). The germline V and J ends were trimmed by 5 bases and 7 bases, with 15 bases remaining between them. The CDR3 consists of 14 residues. Germline loops: CDR1 SGHVS, CDR2 FNYEAQ.

The table lists this clonotype with a few counts. The chain links TRBV7-2 to TRBJ2-7, with a tentative D call TRBD2 (6 bases). Trimming removed 4 bases from V and 3 bases from J, with 16 bases in between. Germline V lookup: CDR1 SGHTA, CDR2 FQGNSA. The CDR3 covers 15 residues. For the CDR3, the DNA is TGTGCCAGCAGCTCCGAGGCGTTGGGGGGCTACGAGCAGTACTTC. Protein product: CASSSEALGGYEQYF.

There are many counts of this clonotype. This sequence joins TRBV20-1 and TRBJ2-5; weak D call: TRBD1 (7 bases). The CDR3 contains 15 residues. Between the trimmed V and J ends, which lost 0 bases and 4 bases, there was a span of 15 bases. Per germline, CDR1 DFQATT and CDR2 SNEGSKA (reference sequence). DNA for the CDR3: TGCAGTGCTAGAGACGTGAGGGGGCGGGGAGAGACCCAGTACTTC. Translated: CSARDVRGRGETQYF.

This clonotype was recorded at least ten times. Here the CDR3 DNA reads TGCAGTGCAAGGCGCCACCAGGGGGCGAGCAATCAGCCCCAGCATTTT. Translated, it gives CSARRHQGASNQPQHF. This sequence joins TRBV20-1 and TRBJ1-5; 8 nucleotides match TRBD1. The CDR3 spans 16 residues. V shed 6 bases and J 1 base; nucleotides not matched to a gene: 11. Germline V gene lookup returns CDR1 DFQATT and CDR2 SNEGSKA (reference sequence).

Many counts were recorded for this clonotype. V is TRBV29-1 and J is TRBJ1-1, with D perhaps TRBD1 (5 bases). Per germline, CDR1 SQVTM and CDR2 ANQGSEA. Deletions cut 4 bases from V and 4 bases from J, with 16 bases between. The CDR3 totals 14 residues. CDR3 loop: CSVAPSGTLTEAFF. CDR3 nucleotides: TGCAGCGTTGCCCCAAGTGGGACTCTCACTGAAGCTTTCTTT.

V is TRBV7-9 and J is TRBJ2-1; 12 bases match TRBD2. Trimming removed 6 bases from V and 9 bases from J; junction bases left unmatched: 12. CDR3 length: 16 amino acids. The germline V gene encodes CDR1 SEHNR and CDR2 FQNEAQ (reference sequence). CDR3 residues: CASRNDLAGGPIEQFF. The CDR3 bases are TGTGCCAGCAGAAACGACCTAGCGGGGGGGCCCATTGAGCAGTTCTTC.

This chain joins TRBV9 and TRBJ1-2; D not resolved. Trimming removed 5 bases from V and 4 bases from J, with 18 bases in between. The germline V gene has CDR1 SGDLS and CDR2 YYNGEE. The CDR3 has 15 residues. The CDR3, as DNA: TGTGCCAGCAGTCTTTCTGCGAGCCGGCGCTATGGCTACACCTTC. Translation gives CASSLSASRRYGYTF.

This clonotype was seen more than once but under ten times. This chain connects TRBV2 to TRBJ1-5; TRBD1 might be the D (5 bases). Trimming pared 6 bases from V and 0 bases from J, leaving 9 bases between. Germline V gives CDR1 SNHLY, CDR2 FYNNEI. The CDR3 is made up of 14 amino acids. The CDR3 nucleotides read TGTGCCAGCAGCTGGGGGTCTAGCAATCAGCCCCAGCATTTT. It codes for CASSWGSSNQPQHF. Together with reference TRBV2 and TRBJ1-5, the CDR3 gives the full variable domain: EPEVTQTPSHQVTQMGQEVILRCVPISNHLYFYWYRQILGQKVEFLVSFYNNEISEKSEIFDDQFSVERPDGSNFTLKIRSTKLEDSAMYFCASSWGSSNQPQHFGDGTRLSIL.

This clonotype has only a few counts. This chain joins TRBV11-2 and TRBJ2-7; possibly TRBD2 for D (5 bases). Trimming pared 4 bases from V and 2 bases from J, leaving 12 bases between. The germline CDR1 and CDR2 sequences are SGHAT and FQNNGV. CDR3 length: 14 residues. This chain's CDR3 is CASSSPREAYEQYF. CDR3 bases: TGTGCCAGCAGCTCTCCGAGGGAAGCCTACGAGCAGTACTTC.

This clonotype was seen a handful of times. The V gene is TRBV11-2, the J gene TRBJ2-2; TRBD2 matches at 14 bases. The CDR3 loop spans 19 amino acids. Losses at the gene ends were 3 bases for V and 0 bases for J; bases not matched to a gene: 6. The germline V gene has CDR1 SGHAT and CDR2 FQNNGV. As DNA, the CDR3 is TGTGCCAGCAGCTTTTCTAGGACTAGCGGGGGGCCGAACACCGGGGAGCTGTTTTTT. Translating it yields CASSFSRTSGGPNTGELFF.

The sample holds many counts of this clonotype. The chain carries TRBV7-2 and TRBJ2-1; 9 bases are shared with TRBD2. V was clipped by 1 base and J by 4 bases; unmatched bases: 5. The CDR3 extends over 16 amino acids. Germline-derived CDR1 and CDR2 are SGHTA and FQGNSA. The CDR3 DNA sequence: TGTGCCAGCAGCTTAGTACGACTAGCGGTTTACAATGAGCAGTTCTTC. Translating it yields CASSLVRLAVYNEQFF.

This clonotype was recorded a few times. This chain connects TRBV7-9 to TRBJ2-1, with 11 bases aligning to TRBD2. The CDR3 consists of 16 residues. J was trimmed by 6 bases and V by 2 bases; bases with no gene match: 6. CDR1 is SEHNR and CDR2 is FQNEAQ in the germline V gene (reference sequence). Written as DNA, the CDR3 is TGTGCCAGCAGCTTATCTAGCGGGGGGCTCCCCAATGAGCAGTTCTTC. It is translated as CASSLSSGGLPNEQFF.

This clonotype was detected only a few times. The V call is TRBV5-4, the J call TRBJ2-1; 12 bases agree with TRBD1. Germline V gene lookup returns CDR1 SGHNT and CDR2 YYREEE (reference sequence). J was trimmed by 7 bases and V by 5 bases; bases with no gene match: 7. The CDR3 spans 15 residues. The CDR3 DNA sequence: TGTGCCAGCAGACCGGGACAGGGGGCTTGGAATGAGCAGTTCTTC. Protein: CASRPGQGAWNEQFF.

The V and J genes are TRBV4-1 and TRBJ2-7; D is unresolved. This CDR3 is built from 12 residues. The germline V and J ends were trimmed by 1 base and 6 bases, with 7 bases remaining between them. In germline, CDR1 is MGHRA, CDR2 YSYEKL. The CDR3 reads CASSQALGEQYF. The CDR3 DNA follows: TGCGCCAGCAGCCAAGCCCTAGGCGAGCAGTACTTC.

This clonotype was detected many times. The chain employs TRBV5-6 and TRBJ2-5; 13 bases align to TRBD2. The CDR3 spans 13 residues. V shed 5 bases, J shed 13 bases, and the junction held 8 bases outside the gene matches. Germline-derived CDR1 and CDR2 are SGHDT and YYEEEE. CDR3 nucleotide sequence: TGTGCCAGCAGTCAACTAGCGGGGGGGCTGTGGTACTTC. This codes for CASSQLAGGLWYF.

This clonotype was counted a few times. V is TRBV5-1 and J is TRBJ1-5; 7 bases match TRBD1. Trimming at V came to 4 bases and at J to 4 bases, leaving 5 bases not matched to a gene. The CDR3 length is 14 residues. CDR1 and CDR2 (germline): SGHRS, YFSETQ. The chain's CDR3 is CASSLTGPNQPQHF. As DNA, the CDR3 is TGCGCCAGCAGCCTGACAGGGCCGAATCAGCCCCAGCATTTT.

This clonotype was recorded many times. The J gene is TRBJ1-1, the V gene TRBV7-6; D is unclear. Trimming shortened V by 2 bases and J by 7 bases, and 11 bases separated the two germline ends. From germline, CDR1 is SGHVS and CDR2 FNYEAQ. The CDR3 length is 13 residues. The chain's CDR3 is CASSLTPALEAFF. CDR3 sequence (DNA): TGTGCCAGCAGCTTAACACCGGCACTTGAAGCTTTCTTT.

This clonotype occurred a few times. The chain is built from TRBV4-2 and TRBJ2-1, with TRBD2 matching over 7 bases. The trim removed 4 bases at V and 0 bases at J, leaving 3 bases unmatched. Germline values: CDR1 LGHNA, CDR2 YNFKEQ. This CDR3 comprises 15 residues. DNA of the CDR3: TGTGCCAGCAGCCGAGGGGACTACTCCTACAATGAGCAGTTCTTC. This sequence encodes CASSRGDYSYNEQFF.

This clonotype has only a few counts. The genes are TRBV19 and TRBJ1-5; no clear D gene. Germline V CDR1 and CDR2: LNHDA, SQIVND (reference sequence). Trimming left V 7 bases short and J 4 bases short, with 17 bases between. CDR3 length: 15 amino acids. The CDR3: CASTPQRSGNQPQHF. The DNA for the CDR3 is TGTGCCAGTACCCCACAGAGGAGTGGTAATCAGCCCCAGCATTTT.

The chain uses TRBV5-1 and TRBJ2-3; TRBD2 aligns across 13 bases. The CDR3 extends over 14 amino acids. V gave up 3 bases and J gave up 10 bases; unmatched junction bases: 5. Looked up from germline, CDR1 is SGHRS and CDR2 is YFSETQ. The CDR3 protein is CASSSGLAGEAQYF. CDR3 coding DNA: TGCGCCAGCAGCTCAGGACTAGCGGGAGAAGCGCAGTATTTT.

This clonotype was observed at least ten times. The chain uses TRBV5-5 and TRBJ2-7; D call uncertain. Germline V lookup: CDR1 SGHKS, CDR2 YYEKEE (reference sequence). Trimming pared 0 bases from V and 4 bases from J, leaving 2 bases between. This CDR3 contains 11 residues. CDR3 in DNA: TGTGCCAGCAGCTTGGCTTACGAGCAGTACTTC. It codes for CASSLAYEQYF.